This T cell receptor (beta chain) originates from a study of regulatory T cells in long-lasting Graves disease. This CDR3 has 16 amino acids. CDR1 and CDR2 (germline): PRHDT, FYEKMQ (reference sequence). V gave up 3 bases and J gave up 4 bases, with 16 bases separating them. Described time point: newly diagnosed GD, antithyroid drugs for less than 3 months. PBMCs provided the RNA from which the TCR library was made. Arm-PCR of CDR3 regions with iRepertoire HTBI primers generated TCR beta libraries. As originally analysed: Detected in the samples were over 60 TRBV and 12 to 15 TRBJ segments. A single record per CDR3 protein comes from TCRdb applying MiXCR to the multiplex PCR reads. The V and J calls were determined by TCRdb, not by the authors. The table lists 550,000 to 700,000 distinct CDR3 sequences, about 16% of them singletons, with more than 10% in the top ten. The sample also formed part of further work on T cells in Graves' hyperthyroidism and ophthalmopathy. Per that study: The study used the HTBI primer set for a first-round RT-PCR of the TCR CDR3.

Sequencing was performed on peripheral blood mononuclear cells (PBMCs), taken at new diagnosis, from a patient treated with antithyroid drugs. The chain uses TRBV13 and TRBJ1-5; D possibly corresponds to TRBD1 (6 bases). This TCR came from a man aged 18 to 29 with Graves disease. The DNA of the CDR3 is TGTGCCAGCAGCTTCAGGGGTTTGGGAGGAAATCAGCCCCAGCATTTT. Translating it yields CASSFRGLGGNQPQHF. The variable domain in full, completed from reference TRBV13 and TRBJ1-5, reads AAGVIQSPRHLIKEKRETATLKCYPIPRHDTVYWYQQGPGQDPQFLISFYEKMQSDKGSIPDRFSAQQFSDYHSELNMSSLELGDSALYFCASSFRGLGGNQPQHFGDGTRLSIL.